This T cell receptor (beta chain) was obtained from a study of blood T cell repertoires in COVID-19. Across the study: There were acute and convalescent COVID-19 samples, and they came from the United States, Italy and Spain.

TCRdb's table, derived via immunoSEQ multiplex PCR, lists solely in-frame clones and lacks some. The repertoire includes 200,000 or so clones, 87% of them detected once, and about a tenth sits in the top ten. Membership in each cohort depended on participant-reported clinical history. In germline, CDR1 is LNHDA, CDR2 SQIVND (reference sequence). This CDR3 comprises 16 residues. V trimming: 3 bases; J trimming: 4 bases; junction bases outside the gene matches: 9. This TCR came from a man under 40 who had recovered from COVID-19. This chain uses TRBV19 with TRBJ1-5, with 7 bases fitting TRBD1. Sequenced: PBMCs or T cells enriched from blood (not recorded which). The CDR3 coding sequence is TGTGCCAGTAGTATCTTTGGGGCAGGGGGAAATCAGCCCCAGCATTTT. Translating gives CASSIFGAGGNQPQHF.